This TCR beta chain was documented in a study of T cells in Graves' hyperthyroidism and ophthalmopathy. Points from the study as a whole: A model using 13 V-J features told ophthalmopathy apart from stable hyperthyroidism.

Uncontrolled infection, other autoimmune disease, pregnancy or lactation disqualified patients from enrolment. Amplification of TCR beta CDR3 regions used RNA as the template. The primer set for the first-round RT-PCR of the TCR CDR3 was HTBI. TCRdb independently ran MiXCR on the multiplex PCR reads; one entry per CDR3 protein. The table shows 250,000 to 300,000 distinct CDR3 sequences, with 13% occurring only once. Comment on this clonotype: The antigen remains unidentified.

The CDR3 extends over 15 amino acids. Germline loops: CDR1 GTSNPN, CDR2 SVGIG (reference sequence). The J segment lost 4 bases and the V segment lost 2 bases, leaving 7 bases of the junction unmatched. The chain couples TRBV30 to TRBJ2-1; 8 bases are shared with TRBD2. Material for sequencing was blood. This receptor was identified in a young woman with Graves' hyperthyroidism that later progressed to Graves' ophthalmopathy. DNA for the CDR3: TGTGCCTGGAGTTTCCCGGGACTAGGGTACAATGAGCAGTTCTTC. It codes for CAWSFPGLGYNEQFF. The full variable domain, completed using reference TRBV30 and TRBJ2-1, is SQTIHQWPATLVQPVGSPLSLECTVEGTSNPNLYWYRQAAGRGLQLLFYSVGIGQISSEVPQNLSASRPQDRQFILSSKKLLLSDSGFYLCAWSFPGLGYNEQFFGPGTRLTVL.